This record covers a single T cell receptor (beta chain). What it recognizes is unknown. This sample is drawn from a study of CXCR4 blockade with PD-1 therapy in pancreatic cancer. TCRdb's copy holds only in-frame clones and misses some; the assay was immunoSEQ multiplex PCR. Among several thousand clones, more than 35% were seen once, and the ten largest hold 17%. No neoadjuvant therapy was given before resection to the patients supplying these archived tumor blocks. From germline, CDR1 is LNHDA and CDR2 SQIVND (reference sequence). The CDR3 runs 14 residues. Trimming took 3 bases from V and 6 from J, leaving 15 bases between them. Study-wide results and caveats: Tumors were clonally expanded, mean approximately 0.14 versus 0.053 in healthy blood.

The sequencing input was tumor tissue. The genes are TRBV19 and TRBJ2-7, with D perhaps TRBD2 (5 bases). The clonotype comes from a human donor with pancreatic ductal adenocarcinoma. CDR3 sequence reads: CASSIPGTYAEQYF. CDR3 DNA: TGTGCCAGTAGTATCCCGGGAACATATGCCGAGCAGTACTTC.